The rows below give T cell receptor beta chains drawn from one sample of a study of technical replicates of blood from four donors. Assay used: immunoSEQ multiplex PCR; TCRdb lists only in-frame clones, some missing. The top ten clones hold about 0.36% of a sample with under 100,000 clones, around 95% of them seen once. Sequencing used T cells isolated from PBMCs. The receptors come from a human donor in good health. The CDR3 runs from the conserved cysteine through the conserved F or W.

J gene | V gene | CDR3 protein
TRBJ2-7 | TRBV6-6 | CASSPRTSGSYEQYF
TRBJ1-3 | TRBV5-1 | CASSLQFMGPGNTIYF
TRBJ2-1 | TRBV11-2 | CASSTTSGIFSYNEQFF
TRBJ2-7 | TRBV5-1 | CASSFRTGAYEQYF
TRBJ2-7 | TRBV11-2 | CASSPTGHFEQYF
TRBJ2-3 | TRBV29-1 | CSVLGLVGDTQYF
TRBJ1-1 | TRBV7-9 | CASSLLLTEAFF
TRBJ2-5 | TRBV5-6 | CASSRRRLGGETQYF
TRBJ2-7 | TRBV4-1 | CASSQDGRATSYEQYF
TRBJ2-3 | TRBV5-6 | CASSLTGTGADTQYF
TRBJ2-1 | TRBV12-5 | CASGLPQGGGRVNEQFF
TRBJ1-1 | TRBV6-5 | CASSWGTTEAFF
TRBJ2-3 | TRBV15 | CATSASSGRPTDTQYF
TRBJ1-1 | TRBV19 | CASKTGANTEAFF
TRBJ2-3 | TRBV27 | CASSGRVHTDTQYF
TRBJ1-1 | TRBV29-1 | CSVDRGRAAAFF